This TCR beta chain was sequenced in a study of control samples from healthy donors and cancer patients. Using immunoSEQ multiplex PCR, the repertoire was profiled, and TCRdb retains in-frame clones only, with some absent. The table records about 84,000 clones, roughly 91% of them present only once. Trimming at V came to 6 bases and at J to 5 bases, leaving 5 bases not matched to a gene. Germline assignment: CDR1 LGHDT and CDR2 YNNKEL (reference sequence). CDR3 length: 13 amino acids. The source material was blood. This clonotype originated in a man aged 45 to 65 in good health. V is TRBV3-1 (or the pseudogene TRBV3-2) and J is TRBJ1-2; TRBD1 aligns across 8 bases. The CDR3 is CASSLTGGYGYTF. The CDR3 DNA reads TGTGCCAGCAGTCTTACAGGGGGGTATGGCTACACCTTC.